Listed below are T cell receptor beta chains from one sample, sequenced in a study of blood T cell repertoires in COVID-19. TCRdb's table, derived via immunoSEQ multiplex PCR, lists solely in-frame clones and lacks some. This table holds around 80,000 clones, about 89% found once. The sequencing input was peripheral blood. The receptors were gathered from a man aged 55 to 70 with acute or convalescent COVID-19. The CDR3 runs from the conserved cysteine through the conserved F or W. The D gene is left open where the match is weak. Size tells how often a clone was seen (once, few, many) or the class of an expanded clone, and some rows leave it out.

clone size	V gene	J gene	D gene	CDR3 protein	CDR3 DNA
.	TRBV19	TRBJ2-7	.	CASSPRQGGFEQYF	TGTGCCAGTAGTCCCAGACAGGGAGGCTTCGAGCAGTACTTC
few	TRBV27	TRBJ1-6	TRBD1	CASRRDRDSPLHF	TGTGCCAGTCGCCGGGACAGGGATTCACCCCTCCACTTT
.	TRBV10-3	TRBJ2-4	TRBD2	CASGGVAKNIQYF	TGTGCCAGTGGGGGGGTAGCCAAAAACATTCAGTACTTC
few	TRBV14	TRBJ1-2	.	CASSQDLTGYGYTF	TGTGCCAGCAGCCAAGATCTTACTGGCTATGGCTACACCTTC
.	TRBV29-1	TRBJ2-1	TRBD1	CSVRITGGVEQFF	TGCAGCGTCCGTATTACAGGGGGCGTGGAGCAGTTCTTC
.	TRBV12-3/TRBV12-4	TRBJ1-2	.	CASSLGGSGYTF	TGTGCCAGCAGTTTGGGAGGGTCCGGCTACACCTTC
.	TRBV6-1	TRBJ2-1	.	CASSEPPQGRGDNEQFF	TGTGCCAGCAGTGAACCGCCCCAGGGGAGAGGGGACAATGAGCAGTTCTTC
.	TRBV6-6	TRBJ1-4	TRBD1	CASTPDRPEGKLFF	TGTGCCAGCACCCCGGACAGGCCGGAAGGAAAACTGTTTTTT
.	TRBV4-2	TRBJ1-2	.	CASSQEQVGYTF	TGTGCCAGCAGCCAAGAGCAGGTTGGCTACACCTTC
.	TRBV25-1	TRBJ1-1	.	CASSDRKGNTEAFF	TGTGCCAGCAGTGACAGGAAAGGGAACACTGAAGCTTTCTTT
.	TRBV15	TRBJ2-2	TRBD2	CATSRLPGLALAGELFF	TGTGCCACCAGCAGGCTTCCGGGACTAGCGCTCGCCGGGGAGCTGTTTTTT
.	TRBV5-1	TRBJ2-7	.	CASAKTGSYEQYF	TGCGCCAGCGCCAAGACGGGATCCTACGAGCAGTACTTC
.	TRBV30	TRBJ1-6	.	CAWSVSLQELPLHF	TGTGCCTGGAGTGTATCGTTACAGGAACTTCCCCTCCACTTT
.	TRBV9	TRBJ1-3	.	CASSVDPTGIRNTIYF	TGTGCCAGCAGCGTAGACCCGACAGGTATTAGAAACACCATATATTTT
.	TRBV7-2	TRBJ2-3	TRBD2	CASSVLAGGSTDTQYF	TGTGCCAGCAGCGTACTAGCGGGGGGGTCCACAGATACGCAGTATTTT
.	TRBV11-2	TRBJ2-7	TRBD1	CASSTTPGQGDGRSYEQYF	TGTGCCAGCAGCACAACGCCGGGACAGGGGGACGGTAGGTCCTACGAGCAGTACTTC
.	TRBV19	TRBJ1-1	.	CASSIGQPNTEAFF	TGTGCCAGTAGTATAGGGCAACCGAACACTGAAGCTTTCTTT
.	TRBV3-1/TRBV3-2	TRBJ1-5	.	CASSQEQGNQPQHF	TGTGCCAGCAGCCAAGAGCAGGGAAATCAGCCCCAGCATTTT
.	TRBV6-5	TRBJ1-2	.	CASSKQGNYGYTF	TGTGCCAGCAGTAAACAGGGTAACTATGGCTACACCTTC
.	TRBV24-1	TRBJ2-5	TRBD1	CATSDSTTDREETQYF	TGTGCCACCAGTGACTCCACCACGGACAGGGAAGAGACCCAGTACTTC
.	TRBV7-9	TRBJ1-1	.	CASGGYRVGVSEAFF	TGTGCCAGCGGAGGATACAGAGTAGGAGTGAGTGAAGCTTTCTTT
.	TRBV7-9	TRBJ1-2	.	CASTLGEVYYGYTF	TGTGCCAGCACCCTGGGGGAGGTTTACTATGGCTACACCTTC
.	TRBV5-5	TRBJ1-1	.	CASSLMFGTEAFF	TGTGCCAGCAGCTTGATGTTCGGCACTGAAGCTTTCTTT
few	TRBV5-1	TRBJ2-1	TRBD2	CASSLAGGSSSYNEQFF	TGCGCCAGCAGCTTGGCGGGGGGGTCGAGCTCCTACAATGAGCAGTTCTTC
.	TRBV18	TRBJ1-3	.	CASSPPAVTGNTIYF	TGTGCCAGCTCACCACCGGCTGTGACTGGAAACACCATATATTTT
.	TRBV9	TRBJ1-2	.	CASSGQPGGYTF	TGTGCCAGCAGCGGGCAGCCGGGTGGCTACACCTTC
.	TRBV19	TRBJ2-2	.	CASTPRYGELFF	TGTGCCAGTACCCCCCGGTACGGGGAGCTGTTTTTT
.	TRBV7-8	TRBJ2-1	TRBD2	CASSQQSGGAYNEQFF	TGTGCCAGCAGCCAGCAGAGCGGGGGGGCATACAATGAGCAGTTCTTC
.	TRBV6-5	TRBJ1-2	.	CASTLGRTLYGYTF	TGTGCCAGCACCCTGGGGCGGACCCTCTATGGCTACACCTTC
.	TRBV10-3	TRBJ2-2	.	CAISRRPQGGGELFF	TGTGCCATCAGTAGAAGGCCCCAGGGGGGTGGGGAGCTGTTTTTT
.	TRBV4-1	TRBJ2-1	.	CASSHPQVYNEQFF	TGCGCCAGCAGCCACCCACAGGTCTACAATGAGCAGTTCTTC
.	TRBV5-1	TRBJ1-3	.	CASSLAAGGGNTIYF	TGCGCCAGCAGCTTGGCGGCAGGTGGTGGAAACACCATATATTTT
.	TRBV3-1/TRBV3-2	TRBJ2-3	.	CASSLSPGTSTDTQYF	TGTGCCAGCAGCCTGTCCCCGGGAACAAGCACAGATACGCAGTATTTT
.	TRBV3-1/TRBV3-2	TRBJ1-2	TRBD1	CASSQDGQGFYGYTF	TGTGCCAGCAGCCAAGACGGACAGGGCTTTTATGGCTACACCTTC
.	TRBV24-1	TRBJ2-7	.	CATSDSDRNYEQYF	TGTGCCACCAGTGACTCAGACAGAAACTACGAGCAGTACTTC
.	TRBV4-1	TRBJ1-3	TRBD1	CASKDRVGNTIYF	TGCGCCAGCAAGGACAGGGTCGGAAACACCATATATTTT
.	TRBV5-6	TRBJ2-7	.	CASSFQDYEQYF	TGTGCCAGCAGCTTTCAGGATTACGAGCAGTACTTC
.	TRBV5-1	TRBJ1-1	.	CASSLIPGHTEAFF	TGCGCCAGCAGCTTGATCCCGGGTCACACTGAAGCTTTCTTT
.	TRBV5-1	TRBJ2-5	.	CASSFQGFPEETQYF	TGCGCCAGCAGCTTCCAGGGGTTCCCCGAAGAGACCCAGTACTTC
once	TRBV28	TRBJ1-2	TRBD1	CASRAGQGALGSHGYTF	TGTGCCAGCAGGGCCGGACAGGGGGCCCTCGGGTCACATGGCTACACCTTC
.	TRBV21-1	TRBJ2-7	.	CASSKDGVQSYEQYF	TGTGCCAGCAGCAAAGACGGGGTACAGTCCTACGAGCAGTACTTC
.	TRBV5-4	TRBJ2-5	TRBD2	CASSFPSGGNQETQYF	TGTGCCAGCAGCTTCCCTAGCGGGGGGAACCAAGAGACCCAGTACTTC
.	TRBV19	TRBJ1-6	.	CASAQESSYNSPLHF	TGTGCCAGTGCACAGGAAAGCTCCTATAATTCACCCCTCCACTTT
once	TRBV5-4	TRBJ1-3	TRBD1	CASTTQGAAGNTIYF	TGTGCCAGCACCACACAGGGGGCGGCTGGAAACACCATATATTTT
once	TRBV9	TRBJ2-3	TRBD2	CASSLLAGGNTDTQYF	TGTGCCAGCAGCCTACTAGCGGGAGGGAACACAGATACGCAGTATTTT
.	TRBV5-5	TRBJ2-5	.	CASSLPGRETQYF	TGTGCCAGCAGCTTGCCAGGGAGGGAGACCCAGTACTTC
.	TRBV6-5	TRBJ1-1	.	CASTSRGGSTEAFF	TGTGCCAGTACAAGCAGGGGAGGGAGCACTGAAGCTTTCTTT
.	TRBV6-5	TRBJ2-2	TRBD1	CASSWTGIPNTGELFF	TGTGCCAGCAGTTGGACAGGCATTCCGAACACCGGGGAGCTGTTTTTT
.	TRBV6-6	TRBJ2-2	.	CASSFLFTGELFF	TGTGCCAGCAGTTTCCTGTTTACCGGGGAGCTGTTTTTT
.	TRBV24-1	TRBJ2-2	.	CATSDLTKTGELFF	TGTGCCACCAGTGATTTGACAAAGACCGGGGAGCTGTTTTTT
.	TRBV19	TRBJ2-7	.	CASSIRPDSYYEQYF	TGTGCCAGTAGTATAAGACCCGACAGTTACTACGAGCAGTACTTC